These T cell receptor beta chains were read from a single sample in a study of blood T cell repertoires in COVID-19. Sequencing used immunoSEQ multiplex PCR; TCRdb keeps in-frame clones, though not all of them. The repertoire holds more than 150,000 clones, with about 81% as singletons. The sample taken for sequencing was peripheral blood. These receptors all come from a man younger than 45 with active or convalescent COVID-19. CDR3s include the opening cysteine and the closing phenylalanine or tryptophan. A D gene is named only where the DNA matches it firmly. Clone size is not always given. Where it is, it says once, few, many or a class for expanded clones.

>TRBJ1-4|TRBV28|.|.
CASKPHAGEAGVFF
TGTGCCAGCAAGCCTCACGCGGGGGAGGCAGGGGTGTTTTTT
>TRBJ2-1|TRBV11-1|.|.
CASSLVAAPQFF
TGTGCCAGCAGCTTAGTGGCGGCCCCGCAGTTCTTC
>TRBJ2-3|TRBV28|once|TRBD2
CASSPQGLAGGSTDTQYF
TGTGCCAGCAGTCCCCAGGGACTAGCGGGAGGTTCCACAGATACGCAGTATTTT
>TRBJ1-6|TRBV18|once|TRBD1
CASSRNRGDPHSPLHF
TGTGCCAGCTCACGGAACAGGGGAGACCCCCATTCACCCCTCCACTTT
>TRBJ1-2|TRBV19|.|.
CASSSPTNNYGYTF
TGTGCCAGTAGTTCACCGACAAATAACTATGGCTACACCTTC
>TRBJ2-2|TRBV4-1|.|TRBD2
CASSQEASGSGTGELFF
TGCGCCAGCAGCCAAGAGGCTAGCGGGAGTGGCACCGGGGAGCTGTTTTTT
>TRBJ2-3|TRBV12-3/TRBV12-4|.|.
CASERAGRTQYF
TGTGCCAGTGAGAGGGCCGGCCGAACGCAGTATTTT
>TRBJ2-1|TRBV7-7|few|TRBD2
CASSYGTSGGYEQFF
TGTGCTAGCAGCTACGGGACTAGCGGGGGCTATGAGCAGTTCTTC
>TRBJ1-6|TRBV19|.|.
CASSWQASPSSYNSPLHF
TGTGCCAGTTCGTGGCAGGCAAGCCCGAGCTCCTATAATTCACCCCTCCACTTT
>TRBJ2-1|TRBV6-5|.|.
CASRSGQQGDNEQFF
TGTGCCAGCAGATCTGGACAGCAGGGCGACAATGAGCAGTTCTTC
>TRBJ1-1|TRBV28|.|.
CASSLDIPLYTEAFF
TGTGCCAGCAGTTTAGACATCCCCCTCTACACTGAAGCTTTCTTT
>TRBJ2-5|TRBV12-3/TRBV12-4|.|.
CASSLTGKETQYF
TGTGCCAGCAGTTTAACAGGGAAAGAGACCCAGTACTTC
>TRBJ2-3|TRBV27|.|TRBD1
CASSSPGQGADTQYF
TGTGCCAGCAGTTCTCCGGGACAGGGGGCAGATACGCAGTATTTT
>TRBJ1-1|TRBV28|.|.
CASSFLTNTEAFF
TGTGCCAGCAGTTTTTTGACAAACACTGAAGCTTTCTTT
>TRBJ2-3|TRBV5-4|.|.
CASSLVEGDTQYF
TGTGCCAGCAGCTTGGTCGAGGGAGATACGCAGTATTTT
>TRBJ1-2|TRBV28|.|.
CASSQDSGSFYGYTF
TGTGCCAGCAGTCAGGACAGCGGATCCTTTTATGGCTACACCTTC
>TRBJ2-7|TRBV18|.|.
CASSPPAGPEQYF
TGTGCCAGCTCACCACCGGCGGGGCCGGAGCAGTACTTC
>TRBJ1-1|TRBV7-9|.|TRBD1
CPQCDRERTEAFF
TGTCCCCAGTGCGACAGGGAGCGCACTGAAGCTTTCTTT
>TRBJ1-2|TRBV10-2|once|.
CASSDRRRALGYTF
TGCGCCAGCAGTGACAGGAGGCGGGCTCTGGGCTACACCTTC
>TRBJ1-2|TRBV11-3|.|.
CASSSTGRGNYGYTF
TGTGCCAGCAGCTCAACAGGGAGGGGTAACTATGGCTACACCTTC
>TRBJ2-2|TRBV9|.|TRBD2
CASAGAGELFF
TGTGCCAGTGCGGGGGCCGGGGAGCTGTTTTTT
>TRBJ2-1|TRBV27|.|.
CASSLGRTEQFF
TGTGCCAGCAGTTTAGGGAGGACTGAGCAGTTCTTC
>TRBJ1-1|TRBV27|.|.
CASTNPGTPAFF
TGTGCCAGCACGAACCCCGGGACACCGGCTTTCTTT
>TRBJ1-2|TRBV7-9|.|.
CASSSGHLFYGYTF
TGTGCCAGCAGCTCAGGACACCTTTTCTATGGCTACACCTTC
>TRBJ2-7|TRBV6-2/TRBV6-3|.|.
CASSFRTVYEQYF
TGTGCCAGCAGTTTCCGGACAGTCTACGAGCAGTACTTC
>TRBJ2-1|TRBV11-1|.|.
CASSLEEGYNEQFF
TGTGCCAGCAGCTTAGAGGAGGGGTACAATGAGCAGTTCTTC
>TRBJ2-3|TRBV10-2|once|.
CASSRSGQGTDTQYF
TGCGCCAGCAGCAGAAGCGGTCAAGGCACAGATACGCAGTATTTT
>TRBJ1-5|TRBV4-1|.|TRBD1
CASSQDKQGGNQPQHF
TGCGCCAGCAGCCAAGATAAACAGGGGGGCAATCAGCCCCAGCATTTT
>TRBJ1-1|TRBV19|.|.
CASSMSREAFF
TGTGCCAGTAGTATGAGCCGCGAAGCTTTCTTT
>TRBJ2-3|TRBV6-4|.|.
CASSDNPTVSTDTQYF
TGTGCCAGCAGTGATAACCCCACGGTGAGCACAGATACGCAGTATTTT
>TRBJ2-5|TRBV29-1|.|TRBD2
CSVGGGAGETQYF
TGCAGCGTCGGCGGGGGGGCCGGGGAGACCCAGTACTTC
>TRBJ2-5|TRBV5-1|.|TRBD2
CASSSEEGTSGETQYF
TGCGCCAGCAGCTCGGAAGAGGGGACTAGCGGGGAGACCCAGTACTTC
>TRBJ2-2|TRBV28|.|.
CASSLFARSTGELFF
TGTGCCAGCAGTTTATTCGCTAGAAGCACCGGGGAGCTGTTTTTT
>TRBJ2-7|TRBV6-5|once|TRBD2
CASSYSSSGAVEQYF
TGTGCCAGCAGTTACTCGTCTAGCGGGGCCGTTGAGCAGTACTTC
>TRBJ2-7|TRBV6-5|.|TRBD2
CASSRTSGSYEQYF
TGTGCCAGCAGCCGGACTAGCGGCTCCTACGAGCAGTACTTC
>TRBJ1-2|TRBV15|many|TRBD1
CATSRDGGGGYTF
TGTGCCACCAGCAGAGATGGAGGGGGCGGCTACACCTTC
>TRBJ1-4|TRBV5-6|few|.
CASSLVADRDEKLFF
TGTGCCAGCAGCTTGGTAGCGGACCGGGATGAAAAACTGTTTTTT
>TRBJ1-2|TRBV7-9|.|TRBD1
CASSLTPRTGSSYGYTF
TGTGCCAGCAGCTTAACCCCCCGGACAGGCTCTAGCTATGGCTACACCTTC
>TRBJ1-3|TRBV2|.|.
CASSAGSGNTIYF
TGTGCCAGCAGTGCAGGGTCTGGAAACACCATATATTTT
>TRBJ2-1|TRBV19|.|.
CASSTGPYNEQFF
TGTGCCAGTTCTACAGGGCCCTACAATGAGCAGTTCTTC
>TRBJ1-6|TRBV7-8|few|.
CASSLPGASPLHF
TGTGCCAGCAGCTTACCAGGGGCTTCACCCCTCCACTTT
>TRBJ2-1|TRBV7-2|few|TRBD2
CASSPISGSGNEQFF
TGTGCCAGCAGCCCAATAAGCGGGAGTGGGAATGAGCAGTTCTTC